This is a list of T cell receptor beta chains from one sample in a study of CD8 T cells in ankylosing spondylitis. A single record per CDR3 protein comes from TCRdb applying MiXCR to the 5' RACE reads. This sample has tens of thousands of distinct CDR3 sequences, with about 15% found just once. The specimen sequenced was blood. The receptor source for this set is a male donor with ankylosing spondylitis or in good health (not recorded which). CDR3s include the opening cysteine and the closing phenylalanine or tryptophan. The D gene is left open where the match is weak. The listing skips clone size in some rows; elsewhere it reads once, few, many or a size class.

.,TRBD1,TRBV27,TRBJ2-1,TGTGCCAGCCAAGGGACAGGGGGGTACAATGAGCAGTTCTTC,CASQGTGGYNEQFF
few,.,TRBV7-6,TRBJ2-1,TGTGCCAGCAGCTTAGGGCAAAAGCAGTTCTTC,CASSLGQKQFF
few,.,TRBV6-5,TRBJ2-2,TGTGCCAGCAGTTACTCTACCGGGACGAACACCGGGGAGCTGTTTTTT,CASSYSTGTNTGELFF
.,.,TRBV7-9,TRBJ2-3,TGTGCCAGCAGCTTAGAGGTGGCGACAGATACGCAGTATTTT,CASSLEVATDTQYF
few,TRBD1,TRBV5-1,TRBJ2-3,TGCGCCAGCAGCTTGGCCCCGGGACAGGGGGCAAATACGCAGTATTTT,CASSLAPGQGANTQYF
many,.,TRBV24-1,TRBJ2-2,TGTGCCACCAGCGAGAGCAGGGCCGGGGAGCTGTTTTTT,CATSESRAGELFF
few,.,TRBV29-1,TRBJ1-2,TGCAGCGTTGGGGAGAGGTATGGCTACACCTTC,CSVGERYGYTF
.,.,TRBV5-1,TRBJ1-5,TGCGCCAGCAGCAAGGACGGATGGCAGCCCCAGCATTTT,CASSKDGWQPQHF
.,TRBD1,TRBV6-2/TRBV6-3,TRBJ2-7,TGTGCCAGCAGGCTCATTCGACAGGGGAGCTACGAGCAGTACTTC,CASRLIRQGSYEQYF
.,TRBD2,TRBV10-1,TRBJ2-4,TGCGCCAGCAGTCCGAGACTAGCGGGAGAATGGGGAGCCAAAAACATTCAGTACTTC,CASSPRLAGEWGAKNIQYF
.,.,TRBV5-1,TRBJ2-3,TGCGCCAGCAGCCCGGGCAGTCGAACGGATACGCAGTATTTT,CASSPGSRTDTQYF
many,TRBD1,TRBV5-1,TRBJ2-1,TGCGCCAGCAGCTTGGAGACAGGGACACACAATGAGCAGTTCTTC,CASSLETGTHNEQFF
once,.,TRBV6-2/TRBV6-3,TRBJ2-7,TGTGCCAGCAGGAAACCGACAGCCGGGAGCTCCTACGAGCAGTACTTC,CASRKPTAGSSYEQYF
.,.,TRBV28,TRBJ2-1,TGTGCCAGCAGCCCCGGGACATCAGCTGCCTACAATGAGCAGTTCTTC,CASSPGTSAAYNEQFF
few,.,TRBV14,TRBJ1-1,TGTGCCAGCAGCCAAGATCATATATGGAACACTGAAGCTTTCTTT,CASSQDHIWNTEAFF
.,TRBD2,TRBV12-3/TRBV12-4,TRBJ2-1,TGTGCCAGCAGTTTAGGGCTAGCGGGGGACAATGAGCAGTTCTTC,CASSLGLAGDNEQFF
.,TRBD2,TRBV4-1,TRBJ2-7,TGCGCCAGCAGCCAAGATCAGGGAGGGGACGAGCAGTACTTC,CASSQDQGGDEQYF
few,TRBD2,TRBV5-1,TRBJ2-7,TGCGCCAGCAGCTTGGATACTAGCGGATTTACAGTCCGAAGCTCCTACGAGCAGTACTTC,CASSLDTSGFTVRSSYEQYF
.,TRBD2,TRBV7-9,TRBJ2-7,TGTGCCAGCAGTATTAGCGGGAGGGCTTCCTACGAGCAGTACTTC,CASSISGRASYEQYF
many,.,TRBV20-1,TRBJ2-7,TGCAGTGGCAGCCCATCGAGGGAGCAGTACTTC,CSGSPSREQYF
.,TRBD1,TRBV7-3,TRBJ2-1,TGTGCCAGCAGCCGTGCAGGGGGCGGTGAGCAGTTCTTC,CASSRAGGGEQFF
.,TRBD2,TRBV5-1,TRBJ2-3,TGCGCCAGCAGACCCGGGACTAGCAGAACAGATACGCAGTATTTT,CASRPGTSRTDTQYF
few,.,TRBV4-3,TRBJ2-3,TGCGCCAGCAGCCCGGGGGTCACAGATACGCAGTATTTT,CASSPGVTDTQYF
once,.,TRBV28,TRBJ2-2,TGTGCCAGCAGGCCGACAGGATTGAACACCGGGGAGCTGTTTTTT,CASRPTGLNTGELFF
few,.,TRBV20-1,TRBJ2-1,TGCAGTGCTAGGGGACGGTCTACGGGGGAGCAGTTCTTC,CSARGRSTGEQFF
.,TRBD1,TRBV20-1,TRBJ2-7,TGCAGTGCTAGAGACCAGACAGGGTACGAGCAGTACTTC,CSARDQTGYEQYF
.,TRBD2,TRBV10-3,TRBJ2-1,TGTGCCATCAGTGACTACGGAGGAGCTAGCGGGAGGGGGGCTGAGCAGTTCTTC,CAISDYGGASGRGAEQFF
few,TRBD1,TRBV20-1,TRBJ1-5,TGCAGTGCTAACCACAGGGGGCCCAGCAATCAGCCCCAGCATTTT,CSANHRGPSNQPQHF
few,.,TRBV7-2,TRBJ2-3,TGTGCCAGCAGCCCCCGGGGGAGCTCCGCAGATACGCAGTATTTT,CASSPRGSSADTQYF
.,.,TRBV6-5,TRBJ2-2,TGTGCCAGCAGTTACGGTACTAGCCGGGTCACCGGGGAGCTGTTTTTT,CASSYGTSRVTGELFF
.,.,TRBV29-1,TRBJ1-5,TGCAGCGTTTGTATTGATAGCAATCAGCCCCAGCATTTT,CSVCIDSNQPQHF
few,.,TRBV10-3,TRBJ2-1,TGTGCCACCTCCCCGGGGCATGAAAATGAGCAGTTCTTC,CATSPGHENEQFF
few,.,TRBV4-3,TRBJ2-6,TGCGCCAGCAGCCCCTGGACCTCTGGGGCCAACGTCCTGACTTTC,CASSPWTSGANVLTF
few,.,TRBV28,TRBJ2-1,TGTGCCAGCGAAACCTTCTACAATGAGCAGTTCTTC,CASETFYNEQFF
.,.,TRBV7-2,TRBJ2-4,TGTGCCAGCTTAGATCAGGCAAACATTCAGTACTTC,CASLDQANIQYF
few,.,TRBV21-1,TRBJ2-7,TGTGCCAGCAGCCCTTGGGGGGACAGGGACTACGAGCAGTACTTC,CASSPWGDRDYEQYF
.,.,TRBV6-1,TRBJ2-1,TGTGCCAGCAGTGAAATGCCCTACAATGAGCAGTTCTTC,CASSEMPYNEQFF
few,TRBD2,TRBV6-5,TRBJ2-2,TGTGCCAGCAGTTACTGGGCGGGAGGAACCGGGGAGCTGTTTTTT,CASSYWAGGTGELFF
.,TRBD2,TRBV4-3,TRBJ2-1,TGCGCCAGCAGCCAAGATCGCGGGACTAGCGCCTACAATGAGCAGTTCTTC,CASSQDRGTSAYNEQFF
.,TRBD2,TRBV12-3/TRBV12-4,TRBJ2-2,TGTGCCAGCCGGAGCGAGCGGGAGATTGACGGGGAGCTGTTTTTT,CASRSEREIDGELFF
.,TRBD1,TRBV7-2,TRBJ2-2,TGTGCCAGCAGACCTGACAGGGGCGGAACCGGGGAGCTGTTTTTT,CASRPDRGGTGELFF
few,TRBD1,TRBV29-1,TRBJ2-1,TGCAGCGTATTCCAGGGGGCGGGAATGAATGAGCAGTTCTTC,CSVFQGAGMNEQFF
few,.,TRBV10-3,TRBJ2-2,TGTGCCATCAGTGCAAGAATTGCAGGGGACACCGGGGAGCTGTTTTTT,CAISARIAGDTGELFF
many,TRBD1,TRBV19,TRBJ1-6,TGTGCCAGTAGTTATCGGGACAGCGCTTACTACGTCCACTTT,CASSYRDSAYYVHF
few,.,TRBV10-2,TRBJ1-5,TGCGCCAGCAGTGAGGGGGCTCGTCAGCCCCAGCATTTT,CASSEGARQPQHF
.,.,TRBV4-2,TRBJ1-1,TGTGCCAGCAGCCAAGAATGGCGAGTAACTGAAGCTTTCTTT,CASSQEWRVTEAFF
few,.,TRBV7-9,TRBJ1-4,TGTGCCAGCAGCACCGGTGCCGCTAAGCGAAAACTGTTTTTT,CASSTGAAKRKLFF
medium-sized,.,TRBV5-1,TRBJ1-3,TGCGCCAGCAGCTTGTCCAGTGCCGGAAACACCATATATTTT,CASSLSSAGNTIYF
.,.,TRBV4-3,TRBJ2-1,TGCGCCAGCAGCCAAGACCGTCTAGCGAACAATGAGCAGTTCTTC,CASSQDRLANNEQFF
.,.,TRBV20-1,TRBJ1-5,TGCAGTGCTAGTCCCCGAATCGGGAGGCGCAATCAGCCCCAGCATTTT,CSASPRIGRRNQPQHF
few,TRBD1,TRBV2,TRBJ1-5,TGTGCCAGCAGGGGGGACAGGGGTATGAATCAGCCCCAGCATTTT,CASRGDRGMNQPQHF
few,.,TRBV7-2,TRBJ2-5,TGTGCCAGCAGCTCTTGGGGGACCCAGTACTTC,CASSSWGTQYF
few,.,TRBV4-3,TRBJ1-5,TGCGCCAGCAGCCAAGCGGGACGGAGCAATCAGCCCCAGCATTTT,CASSQAGRSNQPQHF
.,.,TRBV2,TRBJ2-2,TGTGCCAGCAGTGTCCTGGGGGGCGTTACCGGGGAGCTGTTTTTT,CASSVLGGVTGELFF
.,.,TRBV25-1,TRBJ1-4,TGTGCCAGCAGTGATTCCTCAGTGGGGGATGAAAAACTGTTTTTT,CASSDSSVGDEKLFF
.,.,TRBV27,TRBJ2-7,TGTGCCAGCAGTTTCCAGGAATCCTACGAGCAGTACTTC,CASSFQESYEQYF
few,.,TRBV13,TRBJ2-2,TGTGCCAGCAGCTATAAGCCCGGGGAGCTGTTTTTT,CASSYKPGELFF